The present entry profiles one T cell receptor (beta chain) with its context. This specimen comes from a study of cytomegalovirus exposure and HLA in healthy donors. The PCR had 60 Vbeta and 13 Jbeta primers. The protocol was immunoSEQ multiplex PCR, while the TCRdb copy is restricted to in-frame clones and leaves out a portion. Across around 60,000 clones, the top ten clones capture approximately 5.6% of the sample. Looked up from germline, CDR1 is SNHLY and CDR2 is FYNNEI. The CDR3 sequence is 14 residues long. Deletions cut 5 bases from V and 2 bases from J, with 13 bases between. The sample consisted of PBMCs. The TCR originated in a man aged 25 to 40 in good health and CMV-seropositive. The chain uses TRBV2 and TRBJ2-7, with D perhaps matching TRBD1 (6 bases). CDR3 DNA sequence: TGTGCCAGCAGTATGGGGGCTCTGACCTACGAGCAGTACTTC. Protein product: CASSMGALTYEQYF. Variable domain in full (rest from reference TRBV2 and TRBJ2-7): EPEVTQTPSHQVTQMGQEVILRCVPISNHLYFYWYRQILGQKVEFLVSFYNNEISEKSEIFDDQFSVERPDGSNFTLKIRSTKLEDSAMYFCASSMGALTYEQYFGPGTRLTVT.